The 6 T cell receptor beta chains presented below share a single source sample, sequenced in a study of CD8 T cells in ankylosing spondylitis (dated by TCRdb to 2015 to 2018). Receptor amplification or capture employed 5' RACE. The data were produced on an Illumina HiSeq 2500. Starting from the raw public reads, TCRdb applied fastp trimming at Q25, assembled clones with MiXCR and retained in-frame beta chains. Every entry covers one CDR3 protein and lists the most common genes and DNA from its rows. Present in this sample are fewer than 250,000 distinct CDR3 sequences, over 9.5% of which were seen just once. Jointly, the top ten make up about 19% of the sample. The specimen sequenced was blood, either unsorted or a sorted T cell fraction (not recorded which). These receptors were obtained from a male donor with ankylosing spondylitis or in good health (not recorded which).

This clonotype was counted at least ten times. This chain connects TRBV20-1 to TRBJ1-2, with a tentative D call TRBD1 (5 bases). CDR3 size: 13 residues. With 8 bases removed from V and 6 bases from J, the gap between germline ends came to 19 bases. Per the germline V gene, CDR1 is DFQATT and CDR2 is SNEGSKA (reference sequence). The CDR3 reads CSINTGFYDGYTF. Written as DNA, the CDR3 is TGCAGTATAAACACAGGTTTTTACGATGGCTACACCTTC.

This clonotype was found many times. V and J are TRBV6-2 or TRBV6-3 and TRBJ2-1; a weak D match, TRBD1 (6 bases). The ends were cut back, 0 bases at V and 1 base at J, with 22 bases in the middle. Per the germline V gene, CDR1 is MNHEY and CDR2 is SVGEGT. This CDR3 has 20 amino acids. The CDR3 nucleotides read TGTGCCAGCAGTTACTCATCGAGGGACATGGTCATGCCATCCTACAATGAGCAGTTCTTC. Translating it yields CASSYSSRDMVMPSYNEQFF.

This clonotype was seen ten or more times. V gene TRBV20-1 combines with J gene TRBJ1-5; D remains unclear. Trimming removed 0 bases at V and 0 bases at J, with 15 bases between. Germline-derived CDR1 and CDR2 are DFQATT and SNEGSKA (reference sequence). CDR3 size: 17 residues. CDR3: CSARDRRGDYSNQPQHF. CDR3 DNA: TGCAGTGCTAGAGATCGGCGGGGAGACTATAGCAATCAGCCCCAGCATTTT.

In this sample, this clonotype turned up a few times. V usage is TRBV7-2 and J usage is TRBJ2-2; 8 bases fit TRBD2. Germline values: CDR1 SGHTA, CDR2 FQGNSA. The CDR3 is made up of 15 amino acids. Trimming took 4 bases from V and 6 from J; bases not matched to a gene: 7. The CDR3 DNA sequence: TGTGCCAGCAGCTCGGGACTAGTCTTCCCCGGGGAGCTGTTTTTT. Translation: CASSSGLVFPGELFF. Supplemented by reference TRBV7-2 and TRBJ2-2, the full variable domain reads GAGVSQSPSNKVTEKGKDVELRCDPISGHTALYWYRQSLGQGLEFLIYFQGNSAPDKSGLPSDRFSAERTGGSVSTLTIQRTQQEDSAVYLCASSSGLVFPGELFFGEGSRLTVL.

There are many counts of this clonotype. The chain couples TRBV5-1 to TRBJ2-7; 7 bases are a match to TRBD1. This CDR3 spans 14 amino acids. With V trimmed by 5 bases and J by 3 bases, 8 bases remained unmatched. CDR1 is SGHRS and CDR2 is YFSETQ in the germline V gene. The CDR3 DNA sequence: TGCGCCAGCAGGTCCACCGGGACAGACTACGAGCAGTACTTC. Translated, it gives CASRSTGTDYEQYF.

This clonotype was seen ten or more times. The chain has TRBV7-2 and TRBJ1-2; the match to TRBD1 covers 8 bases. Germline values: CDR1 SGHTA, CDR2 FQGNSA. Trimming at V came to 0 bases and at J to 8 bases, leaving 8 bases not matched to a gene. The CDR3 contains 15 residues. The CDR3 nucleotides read TGTGCCAGCAGCTTAGCCGGACAGGGTATTTTGGGCTACACCTTC. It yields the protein CASSLAGQGILGYTF. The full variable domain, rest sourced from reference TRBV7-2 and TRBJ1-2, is GAGVSQSPSNKVTEKGKDVELRCDPISGHTALYWYRQSLGQGLEFLIYFQGNSAPDKSGLPSDRFSAERTGGSVSTLTIQRTQQEDSAVYLCASSLAGQGILGYTFGSGTRLTVV.